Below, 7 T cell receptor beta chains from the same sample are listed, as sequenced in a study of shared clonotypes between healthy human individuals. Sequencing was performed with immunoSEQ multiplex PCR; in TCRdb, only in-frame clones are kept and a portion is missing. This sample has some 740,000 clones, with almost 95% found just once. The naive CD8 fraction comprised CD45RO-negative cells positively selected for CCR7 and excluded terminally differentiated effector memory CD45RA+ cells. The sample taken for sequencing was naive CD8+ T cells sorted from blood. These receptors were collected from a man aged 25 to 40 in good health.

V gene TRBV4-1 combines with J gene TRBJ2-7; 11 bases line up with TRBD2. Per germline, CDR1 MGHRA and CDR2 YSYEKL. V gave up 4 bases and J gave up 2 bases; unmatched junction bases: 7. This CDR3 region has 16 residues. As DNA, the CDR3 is TGCGCCAGCAGCCCTCGACTAGCGGGAACGACCTACGAGCAGTACTTC. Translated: CASSPRLAGTTYEQYF.

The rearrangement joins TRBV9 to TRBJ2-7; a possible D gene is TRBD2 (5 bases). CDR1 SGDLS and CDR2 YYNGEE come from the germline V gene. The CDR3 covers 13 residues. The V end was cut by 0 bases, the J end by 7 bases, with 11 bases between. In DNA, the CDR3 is TGTGCCAGCAGCGTAGAAGGGTCGGGGGAGCAGTACTTC. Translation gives CASSVEGSGEQYF.

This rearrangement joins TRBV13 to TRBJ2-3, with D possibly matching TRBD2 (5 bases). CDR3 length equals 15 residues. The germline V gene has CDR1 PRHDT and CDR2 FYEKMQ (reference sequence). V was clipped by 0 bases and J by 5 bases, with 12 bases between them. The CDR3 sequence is CASSLGAEAGDTQYF. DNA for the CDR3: TGTGCCAGCAGCTTAGGCGCGGAGGCGGGAGATACGCAGTATTTT.

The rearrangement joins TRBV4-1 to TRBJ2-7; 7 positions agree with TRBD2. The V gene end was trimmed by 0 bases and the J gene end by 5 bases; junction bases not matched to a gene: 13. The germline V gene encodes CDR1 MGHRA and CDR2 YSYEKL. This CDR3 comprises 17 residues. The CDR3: CASSQDLGQGGYDEQYF. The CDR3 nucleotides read TGCGCCAGCAGCCAAGATCTGGGGCAGGGAGGGTATGACGAGCAGTACTTC.

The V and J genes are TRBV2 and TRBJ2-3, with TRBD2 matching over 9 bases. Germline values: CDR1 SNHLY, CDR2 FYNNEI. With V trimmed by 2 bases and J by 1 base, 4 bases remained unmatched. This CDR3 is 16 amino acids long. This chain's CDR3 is CASSEFQREGTDTQYF. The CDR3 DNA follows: TGTGCCAGCAGTGAATTCCAGCGGGAGGGCACAGATACGCAGTATTTT.

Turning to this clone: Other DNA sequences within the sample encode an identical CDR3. For the CDR3, the DNA is TGTGCCAGCAGCTTGGGACAGATCTACGAGCAGTACTTC. This translates into CASSLGQIYEQYF. The chain links TRBV5-6 to TRBJ2-7; tentatively, D is TRBD1 (5 bases). Germline V gene sequence: CDR1 SGHDT, CDR2 YYEEEE. V gave up 0 bases and J gave up 3 bases, with 7 bases separating them. The CDR3 loop spans 13 amino acids.

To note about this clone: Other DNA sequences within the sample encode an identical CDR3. CDR3 region: CASSLGTSGSYEQYF. Here the CDR3 DNA reads TGTGCCAGCAGCTTAGGGACTAGCGGCTCCTACGAGCAGTACTTC. The chain joins TRBV13 to TRBJ2-7; TRBD2 matches 9 bases. With V trimmed by 0 bases and J by 0 bases, 0 bases remained unmatched. CDR1 is PRHDT, CDR2 FYEKMQ, per germline (reference sequence). The CDR3 is made up of 15 amino acids.